The T cell receptor (beta chain) under discussion was sequenced for a study of blood T cell repertoires in COVID-19. Authors' analysis steps: By means of reference gene primer amplification, nucleated cell counts were estimated. Method: immunoSEQ multiplex PCR; TCRdb's copy keeps in-frame clones and lacks some. Clone size and V and J calls were adopted from that table, with D and trimming inferred from the DNA. The sample gives 200,000 to 250,000 clones, 85% to 90% of which show up once; roughly 1.6% is in the top ten. V was trimmed by 0 bases and J by 0 bases, leaving 17 bases between them. Germline-derived CDR1 and CDR2 are SGHRS and YFSETQ. This CDR3 has 18 residues. Adults between roughly 18 and 89 years of age took part from about two dozen US areas. Self-reported history from a screening survey and questionnaire set each donor's cohort. The table lists this clone with a few counts.

This TCR came from a woman between 50 and 59 years old who had recovered from COVID-19. The chain recombines TRBV5-1 with TRBJ2-3, with D possibly being TRBD2 (6 bases). Sequenced: PBMCs or T cells enriched from blood (not recorded which). CDR3 sequence (DNA): TGCGCCAGCAGCTTGGCCTCAGGGACCGGGACTAGCACAGATACGCAGTATTTT. As protein: CASSLASGTGTSTDTQYF. Looking up the rest from reference TRBV5-1 and TRBJ2-3 gives the full variable domain: KAGVTQTPRYLIKTRGQQVTLSCSPISGHRSVSWYQQTPGQGLQFLFEYFSETQRNKGNFPGRFSGRQFSNSRSEMNVSTLELGDSALYLCASSLASGTGTSTDTQYFGPGTRLTVL.